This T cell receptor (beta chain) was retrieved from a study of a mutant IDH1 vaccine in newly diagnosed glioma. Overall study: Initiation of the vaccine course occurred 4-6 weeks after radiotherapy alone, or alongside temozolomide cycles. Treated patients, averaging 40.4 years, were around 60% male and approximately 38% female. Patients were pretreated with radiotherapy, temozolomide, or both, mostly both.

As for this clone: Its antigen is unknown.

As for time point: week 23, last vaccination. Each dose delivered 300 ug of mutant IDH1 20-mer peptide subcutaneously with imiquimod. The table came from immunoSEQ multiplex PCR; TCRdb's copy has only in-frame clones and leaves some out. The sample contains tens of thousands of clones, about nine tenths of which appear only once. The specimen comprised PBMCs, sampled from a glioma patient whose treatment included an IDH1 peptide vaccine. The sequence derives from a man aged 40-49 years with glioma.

This chain's CDR3 is CASSQAGQLNEKLFF. The CDR3 DNA reads as TGCGCCAGCAGCCAGGCGGGACAACTTAATGAAAAACTGTTTTTT. The chain recombines TRBV5-1 with TRBJ1-4; TRBD1 might be the D (6 bases). The germline V gene encodes CDR1 SGHRS and CDR2 YFSETQ. The CDR3 consists of 15 residues. The V gene lost 4 bases and the J gene lost 4 bases, with 14 bases spanning the gap.